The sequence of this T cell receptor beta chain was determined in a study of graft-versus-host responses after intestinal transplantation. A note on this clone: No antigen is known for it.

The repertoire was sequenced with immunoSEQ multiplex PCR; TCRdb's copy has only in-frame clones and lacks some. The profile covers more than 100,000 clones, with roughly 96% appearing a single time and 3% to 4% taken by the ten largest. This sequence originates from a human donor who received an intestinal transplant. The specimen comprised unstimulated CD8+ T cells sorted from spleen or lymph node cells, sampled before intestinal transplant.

CDR3 in DNA: TGCGCCAGCAGCCAAGAGCGGAGCGCGCTATACTACGAGCAGTACTTC. It codes for CASSQERSALYYEQYF. The chain carries TRBV4-1 and TRBJ2-7, with D hard to call. Trimming took off 0 bases at V and 3 bases at J, with 15 bases between the two ends. The CDR3 contains 16 residues. Germline V gives CDR1 MGHRA, CDR2 YSYEKL.